The 29 T cell receptor beta chains presented below share a single source sample, sequenced in a study of cytomegalovirus exposure and HLA in healthy donors. Profiled with immunoSEQ multiplex PCR; TCRdb holds only in-frame clones, not every one. The data hold 150,000 or so clones, with 80% to 90% observed a single time. The sequencing sample was made of PBMCs. Source of these receptors: a man aged 18 to 30 in good health and CMV-seropositive.

The V call is TRBV6-5, the J call TRBJ1-4; the D is unclear. The CDR3 sequence is 14 residues long. The V and J ends lost 6 bases and 0 bases respectively, with 8 bases between them. The V gene's germline CDR1 is MNHEY and CDR2 SVGAGI. This chain's CDR3 is CASSNSATNEKLFF. In DNA, the CDR3 is TGTGCCAGCAGCAACAGTGCAACTAATGAAAAACTGTTTTTT.

This chain joins TRBV6-5 and TRBJ2-7, with a tentative D call TRBD2 (6 bases). Trimming took 9 bases from V and 2 from J, leaving 17 bases between them. From germline, CDR1 is MNHEY and CDR2 SVGAGI. The CDR3 runs to 14 residues. CDR3 region: CASWGGRGTYEQYF. The CDR3 DNA reads as TGTGCCAGTTGGGGCGGTCGCGGGACCTACGAGCAGTACTTC.

The chain joins TRBV9 to TRBJ2-1, with 7 bases lining up with TRBD2. Germline lookup yields CDR1 SGDLS and CDR2 YYNGEE. Trimming took 4 bases from V and 6 from J; bases not matched to a gene: 10. This CDR3 has 15 residues. In DNA form, the CDR3 reads TGTGCCAGCAGCCCCTCCGGGACTACCATCAATGAGCAGTTCTTC. It yields the protein CASSPSGTTINEQFF.

V is TRBV5-1 and J is TRBJ2-2; 8 bases are a match to TRBD2. The CDR3 covers 15 residues. In germline, CDR1 is SGHRS, CDR2 YFSETQ. V shed 2 bases, J shed 3 bases, and the junction held 3 bases outside the gene matches. CDR3 sequence: CASSFSSGHTGELFF. In DNA form, the CDR3 reads TGCGCCAGCAGCTTCTCTAGCGGGCACACCGGGGAGCTGTTTTTT.

The gene calls are TRBV6-5 and TRBJ1-1, with TRBD1 matching 9 bases. In germline, CDR1 is MNHEY, CDR2 SVGAGI. The CDR3 runs to 14 residues. V shed 6 bases, J shed 7 bases, and the junction held 9 bases outside the gene matches. The CDR3 here is CASRRGGQGLEAFF. The CDR3 DNA follows: TGTGCCAGCAGGAGGGGGGGACAGGGTCTTGAAGCTTTCTTT.

The V gene is TRBV7-9, the J gene TRBJ1-1; D is ambiguous. CDR1 is SEHNR and CDR2 is FQNEAQ in the germline V gene (reference sequence). V was cut by 0 bases and J by 0 bases, with 8 bases left in between. CDR3 length: 15 amino acids. CDR3 protein: CASSLAQVLNTEAFF. The CDR3 region has the DNA TGTGCCAGCAGCTTAGCCCAGGTTTTGAACACTGAAGCTTTCTTT.

The table lists this clone with a few counts. V gene TRBV29-1 combines with J gene TRBJ1-2, with D perhaps matching TRBD1 (5 bases). The germline CDR1 and CDR2 sequences are SQVTM and ANQGSEA. The CDR3 is 13 amino acids. Deletions cut 3 bases from V and 4 bases from J, with 12 bases between. The CDR3 sequence is CSVDRVVGYGYTF. In DNA, the CDR3 is TGCAGCGTTGACAGGGTAGTGGGCTATGGCTACACCTTC.

V gene TRBV6-1 combines with J gene TRBJ2-3, with TRBD2 matching over 9 bases. The CDR3 runs to 16 residues. V gave up 2 bases and J gave up 5 bases; unmatched junction bases: 8. Looked up from germline, CDR1 is MNHNS and CDR2 is SASEGT. As DNA, the CDR3 is TGTGCCAGCAGTGAAACAGCGGGGGGCCATGGAGATACGCAGTATTTT. Translated, it gives CASSETAGGHGDTQYF.

The genes are TRBV4-2 and TRBJ2-3, with 9 bases that match TRBD2. CDR1 and CDR2 (germline): LGHNA, YNFKEQ. V shed 0 bases and J 6 bases; nucleotides not matched to a gene: 10. There are 17 residues in the CDR3. The CDR3 DNA follows: TGTGCCAGCAGCCAAGATCGGGGGAGCGGGAGGCGGGATACGCAGTATTTT. Translating it yields CASSQDRGSGRRDTQYF.

This chain links TRBV13 with TRBJ1-1; D gene uncertain. This CDR3 is built from 12 residues. Germline CDR1 reads PRHDT; CDR2 reads FYEKMQ (reference sequence). Trimming removed 3 bases at V and 9 bases at J, with 11 bases between. Here the CDR3 reads CASSLEAKKAFF. CDR3 sequence (DNA): TGTGCCAGCAGCTTGGAGGCCAAGAAAGCTTTCTTT.

V usage is TRBV6-5 and J usage is TRBJ2-1, with 12 bases fitting TRBD2. Germline V lookup: CDR1 MNHEY, CDR2 SVGAGI. V shed 4 bases, J shed 4 bases, and the junction held 2 bases outside the gene matches. The CDR3 is 15 residues long. CDR3 residues: CASSSLAGGYNEQFF. Here the CDR3 DNA reads TGTGCCAGCAGTTCGCTAGCGGGGGGGTACAATGAGCAGTTCTTC.

The J gene is TRBJ1-1, the V gene TRBV27; 10 bases line up with TRBD1. This CDR3 region has 15 residues. Germline values: CDR1 MNHEY, CDR2 SMNVEV (reference sequence). Germline trimming cut 5 bases from V and 3 bases from J; bases unmatched to any gene: 6. The CDR3 sequence: CASSTSGTGDTEAFF. CDR3 coding DNA: TGTGCCAGCAGTACCTCCGGGACAGGGGACACTGAAGCTTTCTTT.

Comment on this clone: A read error may produce the germline difference seen at one junction end. The CDR3 DNA follows: TGTGCCAGCAGCACGGGCCTAGCTGTCTACGATGAGCAGTTCTTC. This codes for CASSTGLAVYDEQFF. The rearrangement uses TRBV7-6 and TRBJ2-1; D may be TRBD2 (5 bases). CDR1 is SGHVS and CDR2 is FNYEAQ in the germline V gene. The CDR3 runs 15 residues. The whole variable domain, remainder taken from reference TRBV7-6 and TRBJ2-1, is GAGVSQSPRYKVTKRGQDVALRCDPISGHVSLYWYRQALGQGPEFLTYFNYEAQQDKSGLPNDRFSAERPEGSISTLTIQRTEQRDSAMYRCASSTGLAVYDEQFFGPGTRLTVL.

The genes are TRBV7-8 and TRBJ2-7; possibly TRBD1 for D (6 bases). The V end lost 6 bases, the J end lost 4 bases, and 13 bases lay between the germline ends. The CDR3 covers 13 residues. Germline CDR1 reads SGHVS; CDR2 reads FQNEAQ. In DNA form, the CDR3 reads TGTGCCAGCAGGTCCCCAGGGACATACGAGCAGTACTTC. It translates to CASRSPGTYEQYF.

This chain joins TRBV5-4 and TRBJ2-1; 11 bases fit TRBD1. The CDR3 is made up of 15 amino acids. The V gene's germline CDR1 is SGHNT and CDR2 YYREEE (reference sequence). V gave up 4 bases and J gave up 4 bases; unmatched junction bases: 4. DNA of the CDR3: TGTGCCAGCAGCCTGGACAGGGGGCTTTACAATGAGCAGTTCTTC. This sequence encodes CASSLDRGLYNEQFF.

The CDR3 protein is CATLRGTPTYNEQFF. The DNA of the CDR3 is TGTGCCACCCTAAGAGGGACACCGACCTACAATGAGCAGTTCTTC. The chain links TRBV27 to TRBJ2-1; D might be TRBD1 (6 bases). The V gene's germline CDR1 is MNHEY and CDR2 SMNVEV (reference sequence). CDR3 length: 15 amino acids. V lost 10 bases and J lost 2, with 18 bases in between.

The chain couples TRBV19 to TRBJ2-7, with TRBD2 matching 10 bases. With V trimmed by 8 bases and J by 0 bases, 4 bases remained unmatched. Germline CDR1 is LNHDA and CDR2 is SQIVND (reference sequence). The CDR3 extends over 14 amino acids. CDR3 sequence: CASSASGSSYEQYF. CDR3 nucleotides: TGTGCCAGTTCGGCTAGCGGGAGCTCCTACGAGCAGTACTTC.

This rearrangement joins TRBV27 to TRBJ2-2; TRBD1 is a possible D gene (6 bases). V was pared by 7 bases and J by 7 bases, with 10 bases between. This CDR3 is built from 12 residues. Germline CDR1 reads MNHEY; CDR2 reads SMNVEV (reference sequence). The CDR3, as DNA: TGTGCCAGCACCACAGGGATCGGGGAGCTGTTTTTT. This gives the protein CASTTGIGELFF.

The V gene is TRBV6-1, the J gene TRBJ2-1; D might be TRBD2 (6 bases). V lost 3 bases, J lost 7 bases, and 13 bases lay in between. CDR1 MNHNS and CDR2 SASEGT come from the germline V gene. The CDR3 runs to 14 residues. The CDR3 sequence: CASSERGRGNEQFF. DNA of the CDR3: TGTGCCAGCAGTGAGCGGGGTAGGGGAAATGAGCAGTTCTTC.

This clone has only a few counts. V is TRBV30 and J is TRBJ2-7; no clear D gene. The V gene's germline CDR1 is GTSNPN and CDR2 SVGIG (reference sequence). The V gene lost 0 bases and the J gene lost 4 bases, with 7 bases spanning the gap. The CDR3 covers 12 residues. CDR3: CAWSVRGYEQYF. CDR3 in DNA: TGTGCCTGGAGTGTACGAGGTTACGAGCAGTACTTC.

The genes are TRBV19 and TRBJ1-5; 8 bases are a match to TRBD1. V lost 5 bases, J lost 4 bases, and 4 bases stayed unmatched. CDR1 is LNHDA and CDR2 is SQIVND in the germline V gene (reference sequence). The CDR3 spans 14 residues. This chain's CDR3 is CASSLGQGNQPQHF. DNA for the CDR3: TGTGCCAGTAGTCTCGGACAGGGTAATCAGCCCCAGCATTTT.

The CDR3 sequence: CASSQEQGRDQPQHF. CDR3 nucleotides: TGCGCCAGCAGCCAAGAACAGGGTAGGGATCAGCCCCAGCATTTT. This sequence joins TRBV4-3 and TRBJ1-5; perhaps TRBD1 as D (6 bases). The germline V and J ends were trimmed by 0 bases and 5 bases, with 11 bases remaining between them. The CDR3 length is 15 residues. CDR1 and CDR2 (germline): LGHNA, YSLEER.

The CDR3 DNA is TGTGCCAGCAGCGTGGGACAGTCAACTAATGAAAAACTGTTTTTT. Its protein is CASSVGQSTNEKLFF. This chain joins TRBV9 and TRBJ1-4, with 7 bases lining up with TRBD1. Germline CDR1 reads SGDLS; CDR2 reads YYNGEE. This CDR3 region has 15 residues. Trimming at V came to 2 bases and at J to 0 bases, leaving 1 base not matched to a gene.

The chain carries TRBV7-3 and TRBJ2-5; D might be TRBD2 (6 bases). The J call could be wrong; TRBJ2-7 is a better fit for the DNA end. Per the germline V gene, CDR1 is SGHTA and CDR2 is FQGTGA. The CDR3 covers 13 residues. CDR3 bases: TGTGCCAGCAGCAAGAATCGGGGGAACGAGCAGTACTTC. It encodes CASSKNRGNEQYF.

This clone appeared a few times. The chain has TRBV25-1 and TRBJ1-3, with D possibly TRBD1 on 6 matching bases. Trimming stripped 4 bases from V and 14 bases from J, with 12 bases between. Germline V gene data show CDR1 as MGHDK and CDR2 as SYGVNS. The CDR3 totals 11 residues. The CDR3 is CASSGPRGVYF. DNA of the CDR3: TGTGCCAGCAGTGGGCCCAGGGGAGTATATTTT.

The rearrangement joins TRBV12-5 to TRBJ1-2; no reliable D call. The ends were cut back, 3 bases at V and 0 bases at J, with 8 bases in the middle. Germline V gives CDR1 LGHNT, CDR2 FRNRAP. There are 14 residues in the CDR3. The CDR3 bases are TGTGCTAGTGGTTTTCAGGCTACTAACTATGGCTACACCTTC. Its translation: CASGFQATNYGYTF.

This clone was detected only once. The chain is built from TRBV7-2 and TRBJ2-7; maybe TRBD2 (6 bases). The CDR3 length is 14 residues. Germline V gene sequence: CDR1 SGHTA, CDR2 FQGNSA. Trimming removed 5 bases from V and 2 bases from J, with 13 bases in between. CDR3 amino acids: CASSGGSGTYEQYF. In nucleotides, the CDR3 is TGTGCCAGCAGCGGGGGTAGCGGAACCTACGAGCAGTACTTC.

This chain uses TRBV4-3 with TRBJ1-2; D not certain. The CDR3 has 14 residues. V gave up 4 bases and J gave up 4 bases, with 13 bases separating them. CDR1 is LGHNA, CDR2 YSLEER, per germline. The CDR3 DNA reads as TGCGCCAGCAGCCCCTCCTTGGGCGCCTATGGCTACACCTTC. Protein sequence: CASSPSLGAYGYTF.

This chain joins TRBV19 and TRBJ2-1; 7 nucleotides line up with TRBD2. The CDR3 extends over 15 amino acids. V shed 3 bases, J shed 8 bases, and the junction held 10 bases outside the gene matches. Per the germline V gene, CDR1 is LNHDA and CDR2 is SQIVND (reference sequence). The CDR3 sequence: CASSITSARFHEQFF. The DNA of the CDR3 is TGTGCCAGTAGTATCACTAGCGCCCGTTTCCATGAGCAGTTCTTC.